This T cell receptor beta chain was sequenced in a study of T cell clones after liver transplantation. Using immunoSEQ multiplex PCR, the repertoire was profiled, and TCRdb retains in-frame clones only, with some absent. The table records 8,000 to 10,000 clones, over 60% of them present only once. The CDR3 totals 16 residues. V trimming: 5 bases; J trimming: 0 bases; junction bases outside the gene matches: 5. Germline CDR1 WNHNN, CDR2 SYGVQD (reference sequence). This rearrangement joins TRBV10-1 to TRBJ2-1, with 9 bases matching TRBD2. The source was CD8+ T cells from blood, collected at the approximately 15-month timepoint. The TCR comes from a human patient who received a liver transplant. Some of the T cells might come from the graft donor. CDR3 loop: CASSPRAGGSYNEQFF. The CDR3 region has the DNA TGCGCCAGCAGTCCCAGAGCGGGAGGCTCCTACAATGAGCAGTTCTTC.